This TCR beta chain was sequenced in a study of blood T cells in healthy people across ages. The CDR3 totals 15 residues. The germline V and J ends were trimmed by 6 bases and 4 bases, with 16 bases remaining between them. Per the germline V gene, CDR1 is SGHTA and CDR2 is FQGNSA. Every donor contributed 7.5 to 10 milliliters of peripheral blood by blood draw. Isolation yielded PBMCs, at least 6.5 million per sample, in every case. This clonotype turned up a few times. Combining a sample-barcoded 5' primer with a J-beta primer mix, a second PCR ran for roughly 6 to 12 cycles. Each of the samples gave a minimum of 2.5 million paired-end reads that contained CDR3. TCRdb recomputed calls from the 5' RACE reads with MiXCR, one row per CDR3 protein. The sample consists of about a million distinct CDR3 sequences, about 51% of them appearing once.

This clonotype originated in a woman aged 60-70 years in good health. The chain links TRBV7-2 to TRBJ2-1, with D perhaps matching TRBD1 or TRBD2 (5 bases each). Sequenced material: blood. The CDR3 region is CASSNTGTQYNEQFF. For the CDR3, the DNA is TGTGCCAGCAGTAACACCGGGACCCAATACAATGAGCAGTTCTTC.